Below are 2 T cell receptor beta chains sequenced from a single sample in a study of vaccination and CD4 T cells after COVID-19. For these TCRs, the target antigens are not known. Sequenced with the Oncomine TCR Beta short-read assay was DNA taken from cultured CD4+ T cells. MiXCR, run by TCRdb on the PCR reads, gives a single entry per CDR3 protein. Of more than 8,000 distinct CDR3 sequences listed, 40% to 55% are singletons. The treatment was: roughly ten-day PBMC culture with coronavirus spike peptide pools or control peptides (ViraFEST assay). Input material: CD4+ T cells from blood, cultured in vitro. The receptors were gathered from a human donor who had recovered from COVID-19.

The rearrangement uses TRBV6-1 and TRBJ1-1, with unresolved D. Trimming took off 7 bases at V and 0 bases at J, with 15 bases between the two ends. The CDR3 is 15 residues long. Germline V lookup: CDR1 MNHNS, CDR2 SASEGT. The CDR3 reads CASTIMAGVNTEAFF. CDR3 DNA: TGTGCCAGCACCATCATGGCCGGGGTGAACACTGAAGCTTTCTTT.

CDR3 residues: CASSKGSGNYGYTF. CDR3 nucleotide sequence: TGTGCCAGCAGCAAAGGATCTGGCAACTATGGCTACACCTTC. V is TRBV6-2 or TRBV6-3 and J is TRBJ1-2, with D unresolved. V was pared by 6 bases and J by 2 bases, with 13 bases between. The CDR3 consists of 14 residues. CDR1 MNHEY and CDR2 SVGEGT come from the germline V gene.